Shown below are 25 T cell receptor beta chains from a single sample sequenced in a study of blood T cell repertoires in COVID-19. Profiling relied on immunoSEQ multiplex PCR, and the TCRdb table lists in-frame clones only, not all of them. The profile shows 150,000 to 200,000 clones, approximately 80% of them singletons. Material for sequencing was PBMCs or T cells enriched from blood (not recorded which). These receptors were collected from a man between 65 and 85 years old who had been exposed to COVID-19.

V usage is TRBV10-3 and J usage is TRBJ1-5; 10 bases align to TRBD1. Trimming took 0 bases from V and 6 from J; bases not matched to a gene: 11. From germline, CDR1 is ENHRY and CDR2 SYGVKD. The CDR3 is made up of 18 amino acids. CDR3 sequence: CAISESLTGGAEAQPQHF. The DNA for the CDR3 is TGTGCCATCAGTGAGTCACTGACAGGGGGCGCGGAGGCTCAGCCCCAGCATTTT.

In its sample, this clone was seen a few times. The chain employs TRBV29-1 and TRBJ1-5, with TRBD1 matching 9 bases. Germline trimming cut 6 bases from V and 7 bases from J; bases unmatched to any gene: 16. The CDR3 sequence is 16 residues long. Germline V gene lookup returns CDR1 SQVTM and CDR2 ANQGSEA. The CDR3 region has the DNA TGCAGCGTAATTACTTCCGGGACAGGGTGGTACCAGCCCCAGCATTTT. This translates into CSVITSGTGWYQPQHF.

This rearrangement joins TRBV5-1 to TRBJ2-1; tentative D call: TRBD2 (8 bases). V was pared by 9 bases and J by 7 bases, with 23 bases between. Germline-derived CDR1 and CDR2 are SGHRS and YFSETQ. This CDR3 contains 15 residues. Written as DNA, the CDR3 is TGCGCCACCTCGACGGGGGGGCAGGGGGTAAATGAGCAGTTCTTC. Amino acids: CATSTGGQGVNEQFF.

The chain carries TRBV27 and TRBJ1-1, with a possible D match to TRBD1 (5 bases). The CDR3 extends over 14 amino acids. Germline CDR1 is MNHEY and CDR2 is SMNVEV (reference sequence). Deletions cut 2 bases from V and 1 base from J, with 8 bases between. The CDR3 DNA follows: TGTGCCAGCAGTTTACAGGGTCGGAACACTGAAGCTTTCTTT. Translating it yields CASSLQGRNTEAFF.

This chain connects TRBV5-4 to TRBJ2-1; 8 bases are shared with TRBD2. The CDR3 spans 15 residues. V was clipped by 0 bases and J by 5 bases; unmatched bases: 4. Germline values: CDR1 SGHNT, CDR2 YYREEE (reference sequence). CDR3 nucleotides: TGTGCCAGCAGCTTGGGCGGCGGGAGGAACAATGAGCAGTTCTTC. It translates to CASSLGGGRNNEQFF. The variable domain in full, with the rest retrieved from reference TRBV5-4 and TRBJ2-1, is ETGVTQSPTHLIKTRGQQVTLRCSSQSGHNTVSWYQQALGQGPQFIFQYYREEENGRGNFPPRFSGLQFPNYSSELNVNALELDDSALYLCASSLGGGRNNEQFFGPGTRLTVL.

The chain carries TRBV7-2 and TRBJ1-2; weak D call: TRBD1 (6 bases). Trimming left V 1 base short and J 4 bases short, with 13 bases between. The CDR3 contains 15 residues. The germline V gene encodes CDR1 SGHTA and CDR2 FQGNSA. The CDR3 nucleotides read TGTGCCAGCAGCTTAGGGTACGGACAGACCTATGGCTACACCTTC. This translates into CASSLGYGQTYGYTF.

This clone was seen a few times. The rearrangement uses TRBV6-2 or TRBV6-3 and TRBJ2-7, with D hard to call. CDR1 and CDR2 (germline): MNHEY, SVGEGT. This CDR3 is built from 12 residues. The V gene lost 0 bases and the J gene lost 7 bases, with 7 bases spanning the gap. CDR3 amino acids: CASSYSWAEQYF. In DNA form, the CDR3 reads TGTGCCAGCAGTTACTCTTGGGCTGAGCAGTACTTC.

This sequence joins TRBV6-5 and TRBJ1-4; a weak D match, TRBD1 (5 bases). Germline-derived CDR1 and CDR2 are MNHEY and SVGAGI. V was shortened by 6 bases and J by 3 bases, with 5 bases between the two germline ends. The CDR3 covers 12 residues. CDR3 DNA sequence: TGTGCCAGCAGGGGGCCTAATGAAAAACTGTTTTTT. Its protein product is CASRGPNEKLFF.

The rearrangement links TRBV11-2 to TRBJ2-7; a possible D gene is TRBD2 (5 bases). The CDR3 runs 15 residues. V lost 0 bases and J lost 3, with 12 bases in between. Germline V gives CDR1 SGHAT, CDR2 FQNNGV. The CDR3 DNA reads TGTGCCAGCAGCTTAGAAGTTTCGGGATTCTACGAGCAGTACTTC. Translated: CASSLEVSGFYEQYF.

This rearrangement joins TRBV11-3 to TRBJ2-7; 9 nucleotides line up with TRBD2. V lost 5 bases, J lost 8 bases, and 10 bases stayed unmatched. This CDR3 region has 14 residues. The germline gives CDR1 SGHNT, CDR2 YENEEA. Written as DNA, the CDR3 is TGTGCCAGCAGCCCGAAGGGTAGCGGGGGACAGCAGTACTTC. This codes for CASSPKGSGGQQYF.

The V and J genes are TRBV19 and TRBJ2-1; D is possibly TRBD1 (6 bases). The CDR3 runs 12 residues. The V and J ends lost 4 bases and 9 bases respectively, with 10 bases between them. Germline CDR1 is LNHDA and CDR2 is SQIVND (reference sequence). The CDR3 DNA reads TGTGCCAGTAGTACGCTGGGGGCTGAGCAGTTCTTC. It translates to CASSTLGAEQFF.

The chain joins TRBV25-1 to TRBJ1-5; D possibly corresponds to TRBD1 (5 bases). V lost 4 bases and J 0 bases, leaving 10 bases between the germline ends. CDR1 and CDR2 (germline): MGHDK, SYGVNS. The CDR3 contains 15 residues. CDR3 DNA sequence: TGTGCCAGCAGTGGACGGGGGTATAGCAATCAGCCCCAGCATTTT. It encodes CASSGRGYSNQPQHF.

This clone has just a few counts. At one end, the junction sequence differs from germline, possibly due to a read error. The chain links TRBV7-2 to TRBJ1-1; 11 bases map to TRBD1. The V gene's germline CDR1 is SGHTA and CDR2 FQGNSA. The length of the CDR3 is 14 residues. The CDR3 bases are TGTGCCAGCACCGGACAGGGGGCGAACGCTGAAGCTTTCTTT. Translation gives CASTGQGANAEAFF.

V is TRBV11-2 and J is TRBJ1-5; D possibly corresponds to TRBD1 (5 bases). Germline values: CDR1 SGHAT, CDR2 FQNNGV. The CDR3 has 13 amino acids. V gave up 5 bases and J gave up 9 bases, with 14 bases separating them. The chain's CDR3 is CASSVAGKRPQHF. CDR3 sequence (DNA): TGTGCCAGCAGCGTTGCAGGGAAGCGGCCCCAGCATTTT.

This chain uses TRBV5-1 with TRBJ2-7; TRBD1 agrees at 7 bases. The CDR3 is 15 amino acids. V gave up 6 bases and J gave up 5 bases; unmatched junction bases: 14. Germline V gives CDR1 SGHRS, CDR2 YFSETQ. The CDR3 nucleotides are TGCGCCAGCATGCAAACAGGGGCAAGGTATGACGAGCAGTACTTC. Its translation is CASMQTGARYDEQYF.

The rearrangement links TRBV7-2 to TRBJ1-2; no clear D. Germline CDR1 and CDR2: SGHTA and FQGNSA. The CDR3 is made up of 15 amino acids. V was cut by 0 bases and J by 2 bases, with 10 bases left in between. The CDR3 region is CASSLASSPNYGYTF. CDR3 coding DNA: TGTGCCAGCAGCTTAGCTAGCTCACCCAACTATGGCTACACCTTC.

This CDR3 reads CASTDRGRTAFF. In DNA, the CDR3 is TGTGCCAGCACAGACAGGGGGCGAACGGCTTTCTTT. This chain connects TRBV27 to TRBJ1-1, with 10 nucleotides matching TRBD1. V lost 7 bases and J lost 11; bases outside the gene matches: 7. The CDR3 totals 12 residues. Germline CDR1 MNHEY, CDR2 SMNVEV (reference sequence).

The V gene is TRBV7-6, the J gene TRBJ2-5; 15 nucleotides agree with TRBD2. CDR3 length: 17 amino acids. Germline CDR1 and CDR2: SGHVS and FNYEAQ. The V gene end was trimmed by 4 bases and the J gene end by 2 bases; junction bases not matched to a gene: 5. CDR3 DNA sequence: TGTGCCAGCAGCTCCGGGACTAGCGGGGGGTTACAAGAGACCCAGTACTTC. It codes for CASSSGTSGGLQETQYF.

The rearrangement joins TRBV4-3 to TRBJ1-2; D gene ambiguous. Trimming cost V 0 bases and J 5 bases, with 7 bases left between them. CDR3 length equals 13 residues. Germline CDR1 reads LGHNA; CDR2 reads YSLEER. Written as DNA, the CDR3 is TGCGCCAGCAGCCAAGATAGAACGTATGGCTACACCTTC. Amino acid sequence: CASSQDRTYGYTF.

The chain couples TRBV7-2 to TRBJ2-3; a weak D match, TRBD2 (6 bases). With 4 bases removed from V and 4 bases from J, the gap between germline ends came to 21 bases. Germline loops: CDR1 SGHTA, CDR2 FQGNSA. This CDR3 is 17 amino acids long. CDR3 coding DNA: TGTGCCAGCAGCTATACTCCCGGCGGGATTGGCGCAGATACGCAGTATTTT. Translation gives CASSYTPGGIGADTQYF.

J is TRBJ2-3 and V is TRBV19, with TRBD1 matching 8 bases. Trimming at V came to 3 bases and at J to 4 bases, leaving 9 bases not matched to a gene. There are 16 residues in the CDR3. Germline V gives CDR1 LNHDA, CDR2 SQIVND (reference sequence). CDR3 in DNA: TGTGCCAGTAGTATCCGAGCAGGGGGCTTCGCAGATACGCAGTATTTT. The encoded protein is CASSIRAGGFADTQYF.

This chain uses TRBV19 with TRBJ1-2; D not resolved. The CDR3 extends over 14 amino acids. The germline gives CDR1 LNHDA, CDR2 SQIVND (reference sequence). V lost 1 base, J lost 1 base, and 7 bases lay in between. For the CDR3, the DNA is TGTGCCAGTAGTATAGGGCGGAATAACTATGGCTACACCTTC. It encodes CASSIGRNNYGYTF.

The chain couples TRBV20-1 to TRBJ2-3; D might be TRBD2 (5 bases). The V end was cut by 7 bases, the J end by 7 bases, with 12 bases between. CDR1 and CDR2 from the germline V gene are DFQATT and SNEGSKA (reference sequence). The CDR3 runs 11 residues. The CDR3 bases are TGCAGTGTGGCGGGCGACTATACGCAGTATTTT. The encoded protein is CSVAGDYTQYF.

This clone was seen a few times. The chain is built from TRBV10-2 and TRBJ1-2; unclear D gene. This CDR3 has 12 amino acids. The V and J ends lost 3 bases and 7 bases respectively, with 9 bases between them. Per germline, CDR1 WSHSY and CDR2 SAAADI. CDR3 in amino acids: CASSEAGGGYTF. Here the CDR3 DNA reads TGCGCCAGCAGTGAAGCGGGAGGTGGCTACACCTTC.

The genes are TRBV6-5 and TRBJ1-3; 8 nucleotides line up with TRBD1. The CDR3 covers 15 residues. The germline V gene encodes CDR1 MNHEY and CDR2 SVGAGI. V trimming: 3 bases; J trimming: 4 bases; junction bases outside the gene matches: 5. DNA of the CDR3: TGTGCCAGCAGTTATCGGACAGGGACGGGAAACACCATATATTTT. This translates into CASSYRTGTGNTIYF.